What follows are 6 T cell receptor beta chains derived from one specimen sequenced in a study of blood T cell repertoires in COVID-19 (TCRdb year 2020). The library was made by the immunoSEQ multiplex PCR assay. This is the immuneACCESS table as TCRdb keeps it, with only in-frame sequences that have V and J called. A part of the clones is gone; compared with another copy, unresolved V genes explain less than half, and the rest is unexplained. This sample has about 270,000 clones in its table, and roughly 86% of those were observed once. The ten largest clones add up to 0.8% to 1% of the sample. Sequencing was carried out using PBMCs or T cells enriched from blood (not recorded which). Source of these receptors: a woman in her 30s who had recovered from COVID-19.

This clone is a singleton in its sample. The chain is built from TRBV4-1 and TRBJ1-5; D ambiguous. The germline V gene encodes CDR1 MGHRA and CDR2 YSYEKL. Deletions cut 0 bases from V and 5 bases from J, with 17 bases between. This CDR3 comprises 17 residues. The CDR3 DNA reads as TGCGCCAGCAGCCAAGATACGCTGGGAGGAGGGCATCAGCCCCAGCATTTT. As protein: CASSQDTLGGGHQPQHF.

A word on this clone: This sample includes further DNA sequences coding for the same CDR3. The rearrangement uses TRBV9 and TRBJ2-5, with D perhaps matching TRBD2 (5 bases). Germline V CDR1 and CDR2: SGDLS, YYNGEE. Trimming removed 1 base at V and 2 bases at J, with 6 bases between. The CDR3 has 13 amino acids. CDR3 sequence reads: CASSVTGQETQYF. The CDR3 region has the DNA TGTGCCAGCAGCGTAACGGGACAAGAGACCCAGTACTTC.

The genes are TRBV7-6 and TRBJ1-4, with TRBD1 matching 8 bases. Germline V lookup: CDR1 SGHVS, CDR2 FNYEAQ. V was clipped by 2 bases and J by 4 bases; unmatched bases: 9. The CDR3 runs 17 residues. The CDR3 sequence is CASSLTDRGAFNEKLFF. The CDR3 region has the DNA TGTGCCAGCAGCTTAACCGACAGGGGCGCATTTAATGAAAAACTGTTTTTT.

This clone appeared a single time. The V gene is TRBV7-3, the J gene TRBJ2-1; the D gene is possibly TRBD2 (6 bases). Germline-derived CDR1 and CDR2 are SGHTA and FQGTGA. Trimming took 5 bases from V and 6 from J, leaving 14 bases between them. CDR3 length equals 14 residues. The CDR3 reads CASSEGAGSNEQFF. CDR3 sequence (DNA): TGTGCCAGCAGCGAAGGGGCGGGAAGCAATGAGCAGTTCTTC.

The chain combines TRBV4-3 with TRBJ1-1; 7 nucleotides line up with TRBD1. This CDR3 has 17 amino acids. The germline V gene encodes CDR1 LGHNA and CDR2 YSLEER. Trimming at V came to 1 base and at J to 1 base, leaving 9 bases not matched to a gene. CDR3 loop: CASSQAELGQTNTEAFF. The CDR3 bases are TGCGCCAGCAGCCAAGCCGAGCTGGGACAGACGAACACTGAAGCTTTCTTT.

The rearrangement joins TRBV4-1 to TRBJ1-5, with 7 nucleotides matching TRBD1. Germline-derived CDR1 and CDR2 are MGHRA and YSYEKL. The CDR3 covers 14 residues. V was clipped by 1 base and J by 10 bases; unmatched bases: 7. Written as DNA, the CDR3 is TGCGCCAGCAGCCAAGGACAGGGTATTCTACCCCAGCATTTT. It yields the protein CASSQGQGILPQHF.